This T cell receptor (beta chain) was found in a study of cytomegalovirus exposure and HLA in healthy donors. Study-level background: Prior work identified 120 million or so unique TCR beta sequences in approximately 200 million T cells. Study findings and constraints: Fewer N-insertions than the approximately 700-donor mean were reportedly shown by an Asian-associated ancestry cluster in a later analysis.

The PCR contained 60 Vbeta and 13 Jbeta primers. Clones were sequenced by immunoSEQ multiplex PCR, and TCRdb holds only the in-frame ones, with some missing. The sample includes roughly 56,000 clones, around 87% of them seen just once. V lost 2 bases, J lost 6 bases, and 8 bases lay in between. The length of the CDR3 is 13 residues. CDR1 and CDR2 (germline): LNHNV, YYDKDF (reference sequence). Worth noting for this clone: Antigen specificity is unknown.

The chain couples TRBV15 to TRBJ2-1; no definite D call. The origin of this receptor is a man between 18 and 29 years old in good health and CMV-seronegative. Sequenced sample: PBMCs. The CDR3 bases are TGTGCCACCAGCAGACCCGTCCTCAATGAGCAGTTCTTC. Residues: CATSRPVLNEQFF.